What follows are 5 T cell receptor beta chains derived from one specimen sequenced in a study of blood T cell repertoires in COVID-19. Generated by immunoSEQ multiplex PCR, the TCRdb table keeps only in-frame clones and is missing some. The sample lists 120,000 to 150,000 clones, 76% seen once, with roughly 4.2% in the top ten. Sequencing input: peripheral blood. Receptor source: a man between 60 and 75 years old with acute or convalescent COVID-19.

The chain carries TRBV7-7 and TRBJ2-3, with 8 positions matching TRBD1. The germline V gene encodes CDR1 SSHAT and CDR2 FNYEAQ (reference sequence). CDR3 length: 17 amino acids. The junction had 12 bases not matched to a gene; V was cut back by 1 base and J by 6 bases. This CDR3 is CASSLGPGQERVDTQYF. The CDR3 nucleotides read TGTGCCAGCAGCTTAGGGCCGGGACAGGAAAGGGTTGATACGCAGTATTTT.

V usage is TRBV7-2 and J usage is TRBJ2-4, with 11 bases identical to TRBD2. Unmatched junction bases numbered 7, after V lost 3 bases and J lost 9 bases. In germline, CDR1 is SGHTA, CDR2 FQGNSA. CDR3 length equals 15 residues. CDR3 coding DNA: TGTGCCAGCAGCTTGACTAGCGGGGCCCAGGCCATTCAGTACTTC. Residues: CASSLTSGAQAIQYF.

V and J are TRBV28 and TRBJ2-7; D might be TRBD2 (5 bases). CDR1 is MDHEN and CDR2 is SYDVKM in the germline V gene. Trimming took off 6 bases at V and 2 bases at J, with 20 bases between the two ends. The CDR3 is made up of 16 amino acids. CDR3 protein: CASRGAGSPETYEQYF. The CDR3 bases are TGTGCCAGCAGGGGAGCTGGCAGCCCCGAAACCTACGAGCAGTACTTC.

The chain combines TRBV19 with TRBJ2-1, with 8 bases fitting TRBD1. The CDR3 totals 15 residues. The germline gives CDR1 LNHDA, CDR2 SQIVND (reference sequence). The J segment lost 9 bases and the V segment lost 6 bases, leaving 13 bases of the junction unmatched. For the CDR3, the DNA is TGTGCCAGTAGGTCCGGGACAGGAGGTTCCGGTGAGCAGTTCTTC. It codes for CASRSGTGGSGEQFF.

This sequence joins TRBV7-2 and TRBJ2-7, with 16 bases lining up with TRBD2. V shed 6 bases and J 6 bases; nucleotides not matched to a gene: 5. Germline CDR1 reads SGHTA; CDR2 reads FQGNSA. The CDR3 covers 15 residues. In nucleotides, the CDR3 is TGTGCCAGCAGGGGGGGACTAGCGGGAGGGCTCGAGCAGTACTTC. It translates to CASRGGLAGGLEQYF.